These 27 T cell receptor beta chains originate from one sample sequenced in a study of T cell clonality in common variable immunodeficiency. The study's findings and limits: Reportedly, TCR beta sequences from common variable immunodeficiency showed fewer deletions and N-nucleotide insertions.

The antigens for these receptors are not known. Repertoires were generated with immunoSEQ multiplex PCR, while TCRdb's copy carries only in-frame clones and drops some. The table lists 15,000 to 25,000 clones, with no singletons. The source material was peripheral blood mononuclear cells. All receptors come from a human donor with common variable immunodeficiency.

This clone was observed a handful of times. The DNA ends 3 residues before the CDR3 does, and the rest of the CDR3 is filled in from the germline J gene. V and J are TRBV7-2 and TRBJ1-5, with 7 bases fitting TRBD1. This CDR3 is 12 amino acids long. Trimming at V came to 8 bases and at J to 7 bases, leaving 5 bases not matched to a gene. CDR1 and CDR2 (germline): SGHTA, FQGNSA. CDR3 protein: CASQTGRQPQHF. The DNA read from the CDR3 is TGTGCCAGCCAGACAGGGCGGCAGCCC.

As concerns this clone: The CDR3 end falls 3 residues outside the read, so it is completed with the germline J gene. The chain uses TRBV7-3 and TRBJ2-1; TRBD2 is a possible D gene (6 bases). V was clipped by 5 bases and J by 2 bases, with 13 bases between them. In germline, CDR1 is SGHTA, CDR2 FQGTGA. This CDR3 is 15 amino acids long. Incomplete CDR3 DNA: TGTGCCAGCAGCCCCGCCAGGAGGGCCTACAATGAG. The encoded protein is CASSPARRAYNE. The entire CDR3 sequence reads CASSPARRAYNEQFF.

This clone was picked up many times. The read is 3 residues too short to cover the CDR3 end, so that end is filled in from the germline J gene. This sequence joins TRBV20-1 and TRBJ2-2; tentatively, D is TRBD1 (6 bases). This CDR3 has 15 residues. CDR1 is DFQATT, CDR2 SNEGSKA, per germline (reference sequence). V shed 0 bases and J shed 3 bases, with 11 bases lying between them. The CDR3 DNA, read in part, is TGCAGTGCTAGAGAGGGGGCGCGGGACACCGGGGAG. Amino acids: CSAREGARDTGE. The entire CDR3 protein reads CSAREGARDTGELFF.

A few counts support this clone. The read is 3 residues too short to cover the CDR3 end, so that end is filled in from the germline J gene. V usage is TRBV19 and J usage is TRBJ1-1; 7 positions agree with TRBD1. V was clipped by 4 bases and J by 1 base; unmatched bases: 3. This CDR3 region has 14 residues. Germline V gene lookup returns CDR1 LNHDA and CDR2 SQIVND (reference sequence). CDR3 in amino acids: CASSTDRSNTEAFF. The sequenced part of the CDR3 DNA is TGTGCCAGTAGTACGGACAGGTCGAACACTGAA.

The DNA read from the CDR3 is TGTGCCAGCAGTGGGGACAGCCCCTACGAG. Encoded protein: CASSGDSPYE. In full, the CDR3 is CASSGDSPYEQYF. The J gene is TRBJ2-7, the V gene TRBV6-1; 7 nucleotides align to TRBD1. The CDR3 end is not reached by the read, which stops 3 residues before it; the germline J gene fills it in. The CDR3 spans 13 residues. The J segment lost 2 bases and the V segment lost 4 bases, leaving 2 bases of the junction unmatched. Germline CDR1 and CDR2: MNHNS and SASEGT.

In this sample, this clone is medium-sized. The CDR3 end falls 3 residues outside the read, so it is completed with the germline J gene. The V call is TRBV29-1, the J call TRBJ1-1; no clear D. V dropped 7 bases and J dropped 1 base, with 10 bases sitting between them. The CDR3 runs to 12 residues. Germline CDR1 reads SQVTM; CDR2 reads ANQGSEA. The DNA read from the CDR3 is TGCAGCGCCAGTCGGGGGAACACTGAA. It encodes CSASRGNTE. The CDR3, in full, reads CSASRGNTEAFF.

As concerns this clone: The missing CDR3 end, 3 residues past where the read stops, is filled in from the germline J gene. The rearrangement joins TRBV7-2 to TRBJ2-7; 13 bases match TRBD2. The CDR3 has 15 residues. Germline V CDR1 and CDR2: SGHTA, FQGNSA. J lost 2 bases, V lost 3 bases, and 1 base had no gene match. The CDR3 DNA, read in part, is TGTGCCAGCAGCTTCGGACTAGCGGGAGCCTACGAG. Residues: CASSFGLAGAYE. The whole CDR3 protein is CASSFGLAGAYEQYF.

Regarding this clone: The read comes to an end 3 residues before the CDR3 does, leaving the germline J gene to fill in the end. The chain combines TRBV18 with TRBJ2-1, with 10 nucleotides matching TRBD2. Germline V gene data show CDR1 as KGHSH and CDR2 as LQKENI. The CDR3 loop spans 17 amino acids. J was trimmed by 1 base and V by 1 base; bases with no gene match: 4. The CDR3 here is CASSPLSGRSSYNEQFF. The part of the CDR3 DNA that was read is TGTGCCAGCTCACCACTTAGCGGGAGGTCTTCCTACAATGAG.

Turning to this clone: The CDR3 is cut off 3 residues early in the read; its end comes from the germline J gene. The chain combines TRBV7-9 with TRBJ1-2; D gene ambiguous. Germline CDR1 SEHNR, CDR2 FQNEAQ (reference sequence). The CDR3 is 14 amino acids. The CDR3 protein is CASSHWTIQLSYTF. The sequenced part of the CDR3 DNA is TGTGCCAGCAGCCACTGGACTATCCAACTAAGC. The full variable domain, in which reference TRBV7-9 and TRBJ1-2 provide the parts outside the CDR3, is DTGVSQNPRHKITKRGQNVTFRCDPISEHNRLYWYRQTLGQGPEFLTYFQNEAQLEKSRLLSDRFSAERPKGSFSTLEIQRTEQGDSAMYLCASSHWTIQLSYTFGSGTRLTVV.

Comment on this clone: The read ends 3 residues shy of where the CDR3 ends; the end is completed using the germline J gene. The J gene is TRBJ1-6, the V gene TRBV7-9; D remains ambiguous. Trimming took 5 bases from V and 7 from J, leaving 15 bases between them. This CDR3 has 15 amino acids. CDR1 is SEHNR, CDR2 FQNEAQ, per germline (reference sequence). CDR3 DNA, as far as it was read: TGTGCCAGCAGCCCCCGTGGAGGGCCAAATTCACCC. Amino acids: CASSPRGGPNSP. The whole CDR3 region reads CASSPRGGPNSPLHF.

A remark on this clone: The read comes to an end 3 residues before the CDR3 does, leaving the germline J gene to fill in the end. This chain uses TRBV18 with TRBJ2-7; no clear D. This CDR3 is 14 amino acids long. CDR1 KGHSH and CDR2 LQKENI come from the germline V gene. V was trimmed by 3 bases and J by 5 bases, leaving 14 bases between them. The CDR3: CASSPRGSSNEQYF. The CDR3 bases that were read are TGTGCCAGCTCACCCCGAGGCAGTTCCAACGAG. The whole variable domain, remainder taken from reference TRBV18 and TRBJ2-7, is NAGVMQNPRHLVRRRGQEARLRCSPMKGHSHVYWYRQLPEEGLKFMVYLQKENIIDESGMPKERFSAEFPKEGPSILRIQQVVRGDSAAYFCASSPRGSSNEQYFGPGTRLTVT.

This clone was observed a few times. The DNA ends 3 residues before the CDR3 does, and the rest of the CDR3 is filled in from the germline J gene. The chain combines TRBV5-1 with TRBJ2-7, with 11 positions matching TRBD2. Trimming removed 4 bases from V and 0 bases from J; junction bases left unmatched: 3. This CDR3 has 15 amino acids. Germline assignment: CDR1 SGHRS and CDR2 YFSETQ. Partial CDR3 DNA: TGCGCCAGCAGCACCACTAGCGGGAGCTCCTACGAG. Translated, it gives CASSTTSGSSYE. In full, the CDR3 is CASSTTSGSSYEQYF.

This clone is categorized as medium-sized. The read gets to within 3 residues of the CDR3 end, and the germline J gene fills in the rest. The chain carries TRBV28 and TRBJ1-1; no clear D. The CDR3 extends over 15 amino acids. Germline CDR1 and CDR2: MDHEN and SYDVKM. The V end was cut by 3 bases, the J end by 1 base, with 12 bases between. The CDR3 sequence is CASSLPLKSNTEAFF. The CDR3 DNA, read in part, is TGTGCCAGCAGTTTGCCCCTAAAATCGAACACTGAA.

This clone is categorized as medium-sized (0.01 to 0.1%). The covered CDR3 bases are TGTGCCACCAGTGATTTTCTCAGGGTGGATGAG. Protein: CATSDFLRVDE. The entire CDR3 reads CATSDFLRVDEQFF. The chain has TRBV24-1 and TRBJ2-1, with TRBD1 as a possible D gene (5 bases). The read finishes 3 residues shy of the CDR3 end, and the germline J gene is used to complete it. The length of the CDR3 is 14 residues. Trimming removed 1 base from V and 8 bases from J, with 11 bases in between. The germline CDR1 and CDR2 sequences are KGHDR and SFDVKD.

This clone came up a few times. From the germline J gene comes the end of the CDR3, since the read stops 3 residues before it. The rearrangement joins TRBV7-9 to TRBJ1-1, with D perhaps TRBD1 (5 bases). This CDR3 comprises 14 residues. V was cut by 4 bases and J by 1 base, with 10 bases left in between. Germline V lookup: CDR1 SEHNR, CDR2 FQNEAQ (reference sequence). The CDR3 is CASSSTGRNTEAFF. Partial CDR3 DNA: TGTGCCAGCAGCTCAACAGGACGGAACACTGAA.

A note on this clone: The DNA ends 3 residues before the CDR3 does, and the rest of the CDR3 is filled in from the germline J gene. This rearrangement joins TRBV23-1 to TRBJ2-5; 8 nucleotides line up with TRBD2. TRBV23-1 is flagged as an ORF with uncertain function. The CDR3 covers 18 residues. The J segment lost 2 bases and the V segment lost 0 bases, leaving 11 bases of the junction unmatched. CDR3 protein: CASSQSRVGGRSQETQYF. Incomplete CDR3 DNA: TGCGCCAGCAGTCAATCGAGGGTCGGCGGGAGGTCGCAAGAGACC.

Concerning this clone itself: The sequenced fragment ends 3 residues before the CDR3 boundary, so the rest is inferred from the germline J gene. The chain links TRBV18 to TRBJ2-1; 7 nucleotides line up with TRBD2. Germline-derived CDR1 and CDR2 are KGHSH and LQKENI. The CDR3 length is 14 residues. The V gene end was trimmed by 3 bases and the J gene end by 3 bases; junction bases not matched to a gene: 2. The CDR3 spells CASSPGLDYNEQFF. The CDR3 DNA, read in part, is TGTGCCAGCTCACCTGGACTAGACTACAATGAG.

With regard to this clone: Read sequence stops 3 residues before the CDR3 end, and the germline J gene provides the missing end. V and J are TRBV18 and TRBJ2-5; tentatively, D is TRBD2 (6 bases). CDR1 and CDR2 (germline): KGHSH, LQKENI. Trimming stripped 8 bases from V and 3 bases from J, with 13 bases between. The CDR3 runs to 13 residues. The DNA read from the CDR3 is TGTGCCAGCGCTGTTCTAGCGAAAGAGACC. Translated, it gives CASAVLAKET. In full, the CDR3 is CASAVLAKETQYF.

Concerning this clone: The missing CDR3 end, 3 residues past where the read stops, is filled in from the germline J gene. This chain links TRBV29-1 with TRBJ2-3; D gene ambiguous. Germline V gives CDR1 SQVTM, CDR2 ANQGSEA. The ends were cut back, 5 bases at V and 2 bases at J, with 11 bases in the middle. CDR3 length equals 13 residues. This CDR3 is CSVYLDLTDTQYF. The CDR3 bases that were read are TGCAGCGTTTACCTAGACCTCACAGATACG.

This clone was seen more than once but under ten times. The read terminates 3 residues before the CDR3 end, so the remaining end is supplied by the germline J gene. The chain carries TRBV6-2 or TRBV6-3 and TRBJ2-3, with D uncertain. The CDR3 runs to 13 residues. V dropped 2 bases and J dropped 3 bases, with 6 bases sitting between them. Germline assignment: CDR1 MNHEY and CDR2 SVGEGT. CDR3: CASSYAETDTQYF. The sequenced CDR3 bases are TGTGCCAGCAGTTACGCGGAAACAGATACG.

Only a few counts were recorded for this clone. The sequence runs out 3 residues before the end of the CDR3; the remainder is reconstructed from the germline J gene. This chain joins TRBV7-3 and TRBJ2-3; TRBD2 matches at 9 bases. Germline values: CDR1 SGHTA, CDR2 FQGTGA. The CDR3 runs 20 residues. The J segment lost 4 bases and the V segment lost 1 base, leaving 18 bases of the junction unmatched. The covered CDR3 bases are TGTGCCAGCAGCTTAAAGTTGGGAGCGGGAGGAGTGAGTCGTCCAGATACG. Translating gives CASSLKLGAGGVSRPDT. The full CDR3 is CASSLKLGAGGVSRPDTQYF.

This clone was recorded many times. The read comes to an end 3 residues before the CDR3 does, leaving the germline J gene to fill in the end. The chain recombines TRBV5-1 with TRBJ2-1; 11 nucleotides line up with TRBD1. Unmatched junction bases numbered 1, after V lost 0 bases and J lost 8 bases. This CDR3 contains 14 residues. In germline, CDR1 is SGHRS, CDR2 YFSETQ. CDR3 DNA (partial): TGCGCCAGCAGCTTGGGGGACAGGGGGGATGAG. Protein: CASSLGDRGDE. The CDR3 reads in full as CASSLGDRGDEQFF.

This clone has only a few counts. Sequencing ends 3 residues short of the CDR3 end; the germline J gene provides the rest. This rearrangement joins TRBV19 to TRBJ2-6, with a possible D match to TRBD2 (5 bases). The CDR3 totals 18 residues. The V and J ends lost 3 bases and 0 bases respectively, with 15 bases between them. Germline loops: CDR1 LNHDA, CDR2 SQIVND (reference sequence). The covered CDR3 bases are TGTGCCAGTAGTATTCAGATTTATACTAGCTCTGGGGCCAACGTC. Protein product: CASSIQIYTSSGANV. The complete CDR3 sequence is CASSIQIYTSSGANVLTF.

As regards this clone: The read stops 3 residues short of the end of the CDR3; the missing end is completed from the germline J gene. This rearrangement joins TRBV19 to TRBJ2-2; 10 positions agree with TRBD1. The germline gives CDR1 LNHDA, CDR2 SQIVND (reference sequence). The CDR3 sequence is 17 residues long. The V segment lost 5 bases and the J segment 2 bases; nucleotides outside the gene matches: 8. The covered CDR3 bases are TGTGCCAGTAGTCAGGGACAGGGGACGATTAACACCGGGGAG. This gives the protein CASSQGQGTINTGE. The complete CDR3 protein is CASSQGQGTINTGELFF.

Ten or more counts support this clone. Coverage ceases 3 residues before the CDR3 finishes, and the germline J gene fills in the end. The chain is built from TRBV5-1 and TRBJ2-3, with D possibly matching TRBD1 (6 bases). V was trimmed by 2 bases and J by 2 bases, leaving 9 bases between them. Germline V gives CDR1 SGHRS, CDR2 YFSETQ. There are 14 residues in the CDR3. The CDR3 spells CASSFGDTTDTQYF. Partial CDR3 DNA: TGCGCCAGCAGCTTCGGGGACACCACAGATACG.

On this clone itself: The read ends 3 residues before the CDR3 terminus; that terminus is restored from the germline J gene. This chain connects TRBV7-2 to TRBJ2-2; 10 bases fit TRBD2. The CDR3 totals 15 residues. Germline-derived CDR1 and CDR2 are SGHTA and FQGNSA. V trimming: 5 bases; J trimming: 6 bases; junction bases outside the gene matches: 6. CDR3 DNA, as far as it was read: TGTGCCAGCAGCCTGAGCGGGGGGGCCGCCGGGGAG. It specifies CASSLSGGAAGE. From start to end, the CDR3 is CASSLSGGAAGELFF.

Concerning this clone itself: The CDR3 is cut off 3 residues early in the read; its end comes from the germline J gene. The genes are TRBV7-2 and TRBJ2-7; D remains unclear. Trimming removed 0 bases at V and 3 bases at J, with 9 bases between. Germline CDR1 and CDR2: SGHTA and FQGNSA. CDR3 length: 14 amino acids. This chain's CDR3 is CASSLAPGYYEQYF. CDR3 bases read: TGTGCCAGCAGCTTAGCCCCCGGGTACTACGAG.